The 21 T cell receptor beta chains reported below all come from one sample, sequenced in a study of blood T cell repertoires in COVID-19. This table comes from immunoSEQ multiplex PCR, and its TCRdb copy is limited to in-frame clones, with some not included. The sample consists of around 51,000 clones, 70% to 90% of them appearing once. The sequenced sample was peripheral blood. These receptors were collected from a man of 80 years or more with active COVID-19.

The CDR3 DNA reads as TGTGCCAGCAGTTCGATAAGAGGCGCCTACGAGCAGTACTTC. It encodes CASSSIRGAYEQYF. This chain links TRBV28 with TRBJ2-7; D is unclear. This CDR3 region has 14 residues. V shed 4 bases and J shed 2 bases, with 12 bases lying between them. Germline loops: CDR1 MDHEN, CDR2 SYDVKM.

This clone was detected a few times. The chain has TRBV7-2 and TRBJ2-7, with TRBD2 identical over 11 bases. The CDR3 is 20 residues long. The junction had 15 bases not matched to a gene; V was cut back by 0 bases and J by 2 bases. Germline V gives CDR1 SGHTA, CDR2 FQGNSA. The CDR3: CASSLASLDLAGGATYEQYF. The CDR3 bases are TGTGCCAGCAGCTTAGCCTCCCTTGATCTAGCGGGAGGCGCAACCTACGAGCAGTACTTC.

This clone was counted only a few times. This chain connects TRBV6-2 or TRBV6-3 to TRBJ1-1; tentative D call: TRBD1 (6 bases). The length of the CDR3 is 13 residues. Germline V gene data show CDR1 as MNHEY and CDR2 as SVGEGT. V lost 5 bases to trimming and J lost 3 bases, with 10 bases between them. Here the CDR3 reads CASSQTGHTEAFF. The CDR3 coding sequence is TGTGCCAGCAGTCAGACAGGTCACACTGAAGCTTTCTTT.

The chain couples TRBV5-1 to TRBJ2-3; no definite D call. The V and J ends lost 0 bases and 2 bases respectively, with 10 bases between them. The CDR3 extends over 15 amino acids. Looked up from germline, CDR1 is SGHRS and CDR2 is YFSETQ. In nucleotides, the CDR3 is TGCGCCAGCAGCTTGGCGTTCACCTACACAGATACGCAGTATTTT. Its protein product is CASSLAFTYTDTQYF.

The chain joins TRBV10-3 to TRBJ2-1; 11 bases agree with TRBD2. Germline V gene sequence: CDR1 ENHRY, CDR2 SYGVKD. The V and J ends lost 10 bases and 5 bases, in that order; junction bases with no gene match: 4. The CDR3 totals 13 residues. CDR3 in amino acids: CATGTSGNNEQFF. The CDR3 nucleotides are TGTGCCACTGGGACTAGCGGTAACAATGAGCAGTTCTTC.

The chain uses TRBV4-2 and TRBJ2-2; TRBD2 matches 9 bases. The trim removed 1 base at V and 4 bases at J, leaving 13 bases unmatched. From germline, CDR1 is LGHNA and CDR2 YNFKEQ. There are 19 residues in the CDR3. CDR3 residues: CASSQAQDSGRMGTGELFF. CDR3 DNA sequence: TGTGCCAGCAGCCAAGCTCAGGATAGCGGGAGAATGGGCACCGGGGAGCTGTTTTTT.

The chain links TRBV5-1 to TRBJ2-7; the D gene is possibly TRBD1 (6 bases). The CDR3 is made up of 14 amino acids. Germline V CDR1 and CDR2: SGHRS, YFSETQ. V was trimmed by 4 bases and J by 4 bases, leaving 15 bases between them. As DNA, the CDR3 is TGCGCCAGCAGCCGATCGACAGGTGATTACGAGCAGTACTTC. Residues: CASSRSTGDYEQYF.

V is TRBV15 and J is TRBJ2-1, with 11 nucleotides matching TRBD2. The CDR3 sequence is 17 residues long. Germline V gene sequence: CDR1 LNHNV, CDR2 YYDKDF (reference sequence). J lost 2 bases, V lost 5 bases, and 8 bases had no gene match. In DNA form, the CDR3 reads TGTGCCACCAGCGGGGACGGGACTAGCGGACCCTACAATGAGCAGTTCTTC. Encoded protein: CATSGDGTSGPYNEQFF.

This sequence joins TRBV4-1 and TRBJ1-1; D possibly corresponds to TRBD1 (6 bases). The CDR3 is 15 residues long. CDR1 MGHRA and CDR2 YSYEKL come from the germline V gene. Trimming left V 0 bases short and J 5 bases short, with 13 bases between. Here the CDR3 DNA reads TGCGCCAGCAGCCAAGATCTGGGGGCGAGGACTGAAGCTTTCTTT. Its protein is CASSQDLGARTEAFF.

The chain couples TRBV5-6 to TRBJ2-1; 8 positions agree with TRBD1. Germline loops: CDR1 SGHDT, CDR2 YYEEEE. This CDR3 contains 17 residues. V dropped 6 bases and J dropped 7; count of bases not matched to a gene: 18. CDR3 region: CASNPVERTGPNNEQFF. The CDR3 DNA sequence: TGTGCCAGCAACCCCGTTGAGAGGACAGGGCCCAATAATGAGCAGTTCTTC.

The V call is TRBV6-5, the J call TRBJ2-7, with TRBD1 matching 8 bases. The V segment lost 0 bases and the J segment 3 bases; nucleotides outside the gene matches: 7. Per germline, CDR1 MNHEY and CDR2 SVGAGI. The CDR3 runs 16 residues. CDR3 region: CASSYSGQGGLYEQYF. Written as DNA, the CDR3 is TGTGCCAGCAGTTACTCTGGACAGGGTGGGCTCTACGAGCAGTACTTC.

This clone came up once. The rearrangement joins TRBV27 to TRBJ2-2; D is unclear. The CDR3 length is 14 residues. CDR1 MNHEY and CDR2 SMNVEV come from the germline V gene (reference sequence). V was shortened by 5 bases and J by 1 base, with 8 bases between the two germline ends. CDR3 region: CASSPRQNTGELFF. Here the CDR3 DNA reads TGTGCCAGCAGTCCGCGACAGAACACCGGGGAGCTGTTTTTT.

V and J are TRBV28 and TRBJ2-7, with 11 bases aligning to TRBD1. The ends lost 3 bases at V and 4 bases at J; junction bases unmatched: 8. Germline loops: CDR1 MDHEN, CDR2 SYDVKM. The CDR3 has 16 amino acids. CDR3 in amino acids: CASSFNPGQGGYEQYF. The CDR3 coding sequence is TGTGCCAGCAGTTTTAATCCGGGACAGGGGGGGTACGAGCAGTACTTC.

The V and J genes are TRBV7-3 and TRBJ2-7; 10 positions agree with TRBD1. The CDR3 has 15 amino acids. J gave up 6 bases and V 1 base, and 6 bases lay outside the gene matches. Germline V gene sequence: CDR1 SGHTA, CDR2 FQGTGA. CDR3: CASSLKPGTGVEQYF. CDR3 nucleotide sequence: TGTGCCAGCAGCTTAAAACCCGGGACAGGGGTCGAGCAGTACTTC.

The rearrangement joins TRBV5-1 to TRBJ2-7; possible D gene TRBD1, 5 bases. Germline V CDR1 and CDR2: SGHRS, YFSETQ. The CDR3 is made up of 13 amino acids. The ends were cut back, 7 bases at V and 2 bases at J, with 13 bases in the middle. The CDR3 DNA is TGCGCCAGCTCCCGACAGACAGCCTACGAGCAGTACTTC. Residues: CASSRQTAYEQYF.

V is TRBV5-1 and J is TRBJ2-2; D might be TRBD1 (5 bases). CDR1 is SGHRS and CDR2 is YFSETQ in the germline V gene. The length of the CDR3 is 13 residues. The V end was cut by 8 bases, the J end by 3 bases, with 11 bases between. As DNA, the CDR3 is TGCGCCAGTAGGGGCCTGGACACCGGGGAGCTGTTTTTT. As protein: CASRGLDTGELFF.

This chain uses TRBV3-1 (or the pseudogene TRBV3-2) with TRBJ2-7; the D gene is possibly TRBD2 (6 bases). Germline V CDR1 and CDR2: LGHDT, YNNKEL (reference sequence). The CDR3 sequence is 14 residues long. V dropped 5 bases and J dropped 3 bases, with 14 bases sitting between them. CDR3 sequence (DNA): TGTGCCAGCAGCTCCCTAGCGAGAAACTACGAGCAGTACTTC. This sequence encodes CASSSLARNYEQYF.

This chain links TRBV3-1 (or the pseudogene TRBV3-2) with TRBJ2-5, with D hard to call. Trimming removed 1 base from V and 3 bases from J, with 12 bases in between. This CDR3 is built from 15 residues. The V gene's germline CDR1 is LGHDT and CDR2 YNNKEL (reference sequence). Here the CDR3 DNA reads TGTGCCAGCAGCCAAGCGAGGAGTTTTAAAGAGACCCAGTACTTC. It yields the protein CASSQARSFKETQYF.

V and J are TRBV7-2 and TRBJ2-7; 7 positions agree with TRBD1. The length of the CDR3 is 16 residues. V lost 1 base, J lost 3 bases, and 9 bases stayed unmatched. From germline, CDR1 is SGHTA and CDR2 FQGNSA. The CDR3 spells CASSLVRQGTIYEQYF. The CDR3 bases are TGTGCCAGCAGCTTAGTTCGACAGGGTACGATCTACGAGCAGTACTTC.

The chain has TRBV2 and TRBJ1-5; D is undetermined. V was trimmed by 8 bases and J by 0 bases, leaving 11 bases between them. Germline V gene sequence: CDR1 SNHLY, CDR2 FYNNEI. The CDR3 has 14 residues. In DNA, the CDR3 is TGTGCCAGCGGTCCAGGTTATAGCAATCAGCCCCAGCATTTT. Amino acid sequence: CASGPGYSNQPQHF.

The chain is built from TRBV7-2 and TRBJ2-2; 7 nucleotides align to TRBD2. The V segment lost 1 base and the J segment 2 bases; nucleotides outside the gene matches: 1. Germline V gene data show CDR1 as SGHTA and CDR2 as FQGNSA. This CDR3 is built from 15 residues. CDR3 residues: CASSLEGLNTGELFF. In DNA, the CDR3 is TGTGCCAGCAGCTTAGAGGGACTAAACACCGGGGAGCTGTTTTTT.